This T cell receptor beta chain was identified in a study of radiation and T cells in renal cell carcinoma. Sequencing was performed with immunoSEQ multiplex PCR; in TCRdb, only in-frame clones are kept and a portion is missing. This table holds under 35,000 clones, over 75% found once. This CDR3 contains 15 residues. CDR1 and CDR2 from the germline V gene are SNHLY and FYNNEI. Trimming took 4 bases from V and 3 from J, leaving 16 bases between them. Time point: blood 4 weeks post-SBRT, at nephrectomy. Treatment described: 15 Gy SBRT to primary tumor, nephrectomy 4 weeks later. This material consisted of blood, taken from a patient whose treatment included radiotherapy and nephrectomy. The V and J genes are TRBV2 and TRBJ2-7; D is perhaps TRBD2 (6 bases). The receptor was isolated from a man aged 55 to 69 with renal cell carcinoma. CDR3 region: CASSARAGHRYEQYF. The CDR3 DNA is TGTGCCAGCAGTGCCCGAGCGGGCCACCGCTACGAGCAGTACTTC.